One sample yielded the 27 T cell receptor beta chains listed below, sequenced in a study of human T cells and chemical hapten exposure. TCRdb itself ran the RACE reads through MiXCR, one entry per CDR3 protein. The sample includes tens of thousands of distinct CDR3 sequences, roughly 9.8% of them seen just once. Time point meaning: pre-sensitization, week 0. The treatment here: therapeutic diphenylcyclopropenone sensitization with weekly scalp DPC. The sample was whole blood, taken in connection with sensitization to the hapten diphenylcyclopropenone (DPC). The receptors were sampled from a woman in her 50s with alopecia areata. Some clones in this sample may be carry-over from other donors' samples.

This clonotype was observed a few times. The gene calls are TRBV7-2 and TRBJ2-5; unclear D gene. This CDR3 is built from 14 residues. Germline loops: CDR1 SGHTA, CDR2 FQGNSA. V was trimmed by 5 bases and J by 1 base, leaving 11 bases between them. CDR3 loop: CASSLRRIQETQYF. The CDR3 DNA reads TGTGCCAGCAGCCTCAGACGGATCCAAGAGACCCAGTACTTC.

There are a few counts of this clonotype. The chain combines TRBV12-5 with TRBJ2-2; D ambiguous. Trimming shortened V by 1 base and J by 1 base, and 13 bases separated the two germline ends. The CDR3 is 17 residues long. CDR1 LGHNT and CDR2 FRNRAP come from the germline V gene. The CDR3 coding sequence is TGTGCTAGTGGTTTGGGCAGGAAAGATATGAACACCGGGGAGCTGTTTTTT. This translates into CASGLGRKDMNTGELFF.

This clonotype has a single count. The V gene is TRBV29-1, the J gene TRBJ2-1; a weak D match, TRBD1 (6 bases). Trimming stripped 4 bases from V and 14 bases from J, with 12 bases between. CDR3 length equals 10 residues. Looked up from germline, CDR1 is SQVTM and CDR2 is ANQGSEA. The CDR3 spells CSVGDRDKFF. The CDR3 region has the DNA TGCAGCGTTGGCGACCGGGACAAGTTCTTC.

This clonotype was detected a few times. V usage is TRBV28 and J usage is TRBJ1-3; the match to TRBD1 covers 9 bases. Unmatched junction bases numbered 3, after V lost 1 base and J lost 5 bases. CDR1 and CDR2 from the germline V gene are MDHEN and SYDVKM. The CDR3 contains 15 residues. As DNA, the CDR3 is TGTGCCAGCAGTTTATTCGGACAGGGGAGAAACACCATATATTTT. Encoded protein: CASSLFGQGRNTIYF.

There are a few counts of this clonotype. The chain links TRBV7-6 to TRBJ2-5; D gene ambiguous. Trimming cost V 3 bases and J 5 bases, with 10 bases left between them. CDR3 length: 13 residues. Germline V CDR1 and CDR2: SGHVS, FNYEAQ. CDR3 bases: TGTGCCAGCAGCTTCTTCCCCTTGGAGACCCAGTACTTC. Residues: CASSFFPLETQYF.

The chain couples TRBV7-2 to TRBJ1-1, with D maybe TRBD1 (5 bases). Germline V gene data show CDR1 as SGHTA and CDR2 as FQGNSA. The germline V and J ends were trimmed by 1 base and 11 bases, with 11 bases remaining between them. CDR3 length equals 12 residues. CDR3 DNA: TGTGCCAGCAGCTTAGGGGACTACGGGGCTTTCTTT. This sequence encodes CASSLGDYGAFF.

The chain recombines TRBV19 with TRBJ1-5, with D unclear. V lost 3 bases and J 2 bases, leaving 8 bases between the germline ends. The CDR3 contains 14 residues. The germline gives CDR1 LNHDA, CDR2 SQIVND (reference sequence). The CDR3 reads CASSIPGGNQPQHF. The CDR3 nucleotides are TGTGCCAGTAGTATCCCAGGCGGCAATCAGCCCCAGCATTTT. Supplemented by reference TRBV19 and TRBJ1-5, the full variable domain reads DGGITQSPKYLFRKEGQNVTLSCEQNLNHDAMYWYRQDPGQGLRLIYYSQIVNDFQKGDIAEGYSVSREKKESFPLTVTSAQKNPTAFYLCASSIPGGNQPQHFGDGTRLSIL.

This clonotype came up many times. The chain couples TRBV7-6 to TRBJ2-7; TRBD1 agrees at 8 bases. CDR3 size: 14 residues. The germline V gene encodes CDR1 SGHVS and CDR2 FNYEAQ. V lost 3 bases, J lost 2 bases, and 3 bases stayed unmatched. The CDR3 is CASSFGTGTYEQYF. CDR3 bases: TGTGCCAGCAGCTTCGGGACAGGTACCTACGAGCAGTACTTC.

In DNA form, the CDR3 reads TGCGCCAGCAGGAACAGTGGGAACACTGAAGCTTTCTTT. Protein sequence: CASRNSGNTEAFF. The chain recombines TRBV10-1 with TRBJ1-1; D call uncertain. The CDR3 has 13 residues. V lost 6 bases, J lost 1 base, and 9 bases lay in between. CDR1 and CDR2 (germline): WNHNN, SYGVQD (reference sequence).

This clonotype was seen many times. CDR3 in DNA: TGTGCCAGCAGCTACTATGGAGATACGCAGTATTTT. Its translation is CASSYYGDTQYF. V usage is TRBV7-2 and J usage is TRBJ2-3; D call uncertain. CDR3 size: 12 residues. V shed 4 bases and J shed 5 bases, with 7 bases lying between them. CDR1 and CDR2 (germline): SGHTA, FQGNSA.

CDR3 in amino acids: CASSQRMGTQYF. The CDR3 bases are TGTGCCAGCAGCCAACGCATGGGTACGCAGTATTTT. The chain uses TRBV3-1 and TRBJ2-3; D not certain. The CDR3 is 12 amino acids. Trimming shortened V by 2 bases and J by 8 bases, and 8 bases separated the two germline ends. Germline lookup yields CDR1 LGHDT and CDR2 YNNKEL (reference sequence).

This chain connects TRBV12-3 or TRBV12-4 to TRBJ1-5; 10 bases match TRBD1. The CDR3 spans 15 residues. V lost 5 bases and J lost 5; bases outside the gene matches: 6. The CDR3 DNA is TGTGCCAGCAGTGTGGGACAGGGGTTGGATCAGCCCCAGCATTTT. It yields the protein CASSVGQGLDQPQHF.

About this clonotype: The junction departs from the called germline gene at one end, perhaps through a read error. This chain joins TRBV5-6 and TRBJ2-3; D perhaps matches TRBD1 (5 bases). This CDR3 region has 11 residues. Germline V gives CDR1 SGHDT, CDR2 YYEEEE. Here the CDR3 reads CVSSVGVTQYF. CDR3 sequence (DNA): TGTGTCAGCAGCGTAGGGGTAACGCAGTATTTT. Drawing the rest from reference TRBV5-6 and TRBJ2-3, the complete variable domain is DAGVTQSPTHLIKTRGQQVTLRCSPKSGHDTVSWYQQALGQGPQFIFQYYEEEERQRGNFPDRFSGHQFPNYSSELNVNALLLGDSALYLCVSSVGVTQYFGPGTRLTVL.

In its sample, this clonotype was seen many times. The V call is TRBV4-2, the J call TRBJ1-6; D not certain. The ends were cut back, 0 bases at V and 3 bases at J, with 15 bases in the middle. The CDR3 is 18 amino acids. From germline, CDR1 is LGHNA and CDR2 YNFKEQ. This CDR3 reads CASSQEGKGSFYNSPLHF. For the CDR3, the DNA is TGTGCCAGCAGCCAAGAGGGAAAGGGAAGCTTCTATAATTCACCCCTCCACTTT.

The rearrangement links TRBV12-3 or TRBV12-4 to TRBJ2-1, with 8 bases that match TRBD2. There are 18 residues in the CDR3. V shed 6 bases, J shed 6 bases, and the junction held 19 bases outside the gene matches. Here the CDR3 DNA reads TGTGCCAGCAGAGGAGGGGGAGCGGGAGCAACCTCGCTCAATGAGCAGTTCTTC. Translation gives CASRGGGAGATSLNEQFF.

This chain joins TRBV7-9 and TRBJ1-2; D is ambiguous. V was shortened by 0 bases and J by 3 bases, with 5 bases between the two germline ends. Germline V gene data show CDR1 as SEHNR and CDR2 as FQNEAQ (reference sequence). This CDR3 spans 13 amino acids. In nucleotides, the CDR3 is TGTGCCAGCAGCTTAGCACGGGACTATGGCTACACCTTC. Translating it yields CASSLARDYGYTF.

There are a few counts of this clonotype. This chain uses TRBV30 with TRBJ1-5; D unresolved. The germline V gene encodes CDR1 GTSNPN and CDR2 SVGIG (reference sequence). This CDR3 contains 15 residues. The V and J ends lost 2 bases and 1 base respectively, with 12 bases between them. The CDR3: CAWSITAGSNQPQHF. For the CDR3, the DNA is TGTGCCTGGAGTATAACAGCGGGGAGCAATCAGCCCCAGCATTTT.

This clonotype showed up many times. The chain carries TRBV10-1 and TRBJ2-3; D is possibly TRBD1 or TRBD2 (5 bases each). Trimming pared 0 bases from V and 4 bases from J, leaving 14 bases between. The CDR3 has 16 amino acids. Per the germline V gene, CDR1 is WNHNN and CDR2 is SYGVQD (reference sequence). As DNA, the CDR3 is TGCGCCAGCAGTGAGTCTGCGGCAGGGAGTGCAGATACGCAGTATTTT. This translates into CASSESAAGSADTQYF.

A remark on this clonotype: The CDR3 end shows no conserved phenylalanine or tryptophan, and so a read error is likely. CDR3 in amino acids: CASSLARQGNYGYTL. CDR3 DNA sequence: TGTGCCAGCAGCTTAGCTCGACAGGGAAACTATGGCTACACCTTA. This chain joins TRBV7-2 and TRBJ1-2, with 7 bases aligning to TRBD1. With V trimmed by 0 bases and J by 2 bases, 3 bases remained unmatched. Germline CDR1 SGHTA, CDR2 FQGNSA. The CDR3 runs to 15 residues.

This clonotype appeared many times. This rearrangement joins TRBV13 to TRBJ2-3, with a tentative D call TRBD1 (6 bases). CDR1 and CDR2 (germline): PRHDT, FYEKMQ (reference sequence). The germline V and J ends were trimmed by 5 bases and 1 base, with 13 bases remaining between them. CDR3 length equals 15 residues. The CDR3 DNA reads TGTGCCAGCAGCGTTACAGGGTCGGGCACAGATACGCAGTATTTT. It encodes CASSVTGSGTDTQYF.

This clonotype was counted many times. This chain connects TRBV18 to TRBJ2-3, with 9 bases matching TRBD1. CDR1 is KGHSH and CDR2 is LQKENI in the germline V gene. The CDR3 extends over 17 amino acids. J gave up 2 bases and V 5 bases, and 11 bases lay outside the gene matches. In DNA form, the CDR3 reads TGTGCCAGCTCAGCCTCCGGGACAGGGCCAACCACAGATACGCAGTATTTT. Its protein product is CASSASGTGPTTDTQYF.

DNA of the CDR3: TGCAGTGCTATTCCCGGAGGGAACACCGGGGAGCTGTTTTTT. This sequence encodes CSAIPGGNTGELFF. V is TRBV20-1 and J is TRBJ2-2, with D possibly being TRBD2 (5 bases). Per the germline V gene, CDR1 is DFQATT and CDR2 is SNEGSKA (reference sequence). This CDR3 comprises 14 residues. V lost 4 bases and J 1 base, leaving 10 bases between the germline ends.

This clonotype was counted only a few times. The chain joins TRBV11-2 to TRBJ2-7; 11 positions agree with TRBD2. Trimming took 2 bases from V and 3 from J; bases not matched to a gene: 6. The CDR3 is 16 amino acids. Per the germline V gene, CDR1 is SGHAT and CDR2 is FQNNGV. CDR3 region: CASSLRASGGIYEQYF. The CDR3, as DNA: TGTGCCAGCAGCTTAAGGGCTAGCGGGGGGATCTACGAGCAGTACTTC.

This clonotype appeared many times. The chain carries TRBV28 and TRBJ1-2, with TRBD1 identical over 8 bases. The germline CDR1 and CDR2 sequences are MDHEN and SYDVKM. This CDR3 has 15 amino acids. V shed 6 bases and J 2 bases; nucleotides not matched to a gene: 8. The CDR3 region has the DNA TGTGCCAGCAGCTCCACCCGACAGGGGAACTATGGCTACACCTTC. Amino acid sequence: CASSSTRQGNYGYTF.

This clonotype was observed once. A read error may be the cause here, since a much bigger clone is one base away. The chain carries TRBV5-1 and TRBJ1-6; D gene ambiguous. The germline gives CDR1 SGHRS, CDR2 YFSETQ. The CDR3 contains 14 residues. CDR3 in DNA: TGCGCCAGCAACCGAGACGGATCAAATTCACACCTCCACTTT. Its translation is CASNRDGSNSHLHF.

This clonotype showed up many times. This chain uses TRBV20-1 with TRBJ2-7; perhaps TRBD1 as D (6 bases). V shed 1 base and J shed 2 bases, with 15 bases lying between them. The germline CDR1 and CDR2 sequences are DFQATT and SNEGSKA (reference sequence). This CDR3 comprises 15 residues. CDR3 protein: CSARGGARGPYEQYF. Here the CDR3 DNA reads TGCAGTGCTAGAGGAGGTGCCAGGGGACCCTACGAGCAGTACTTC.

This clonotype came up many times. The chain links TRBV6-5 to TRBJ1-2; 11 positions agree with TRBD1. After removal of 6 bases from V and 3 bases from J, the junction contained 6 bases not matched to a gene. CDR3 length: 15 amino acids. CDR1 MNHEY and CDR2 SVGAGI come from the germline V gene. CDR3 bases: TGTGCCAGCAGACGGGGGACAGGGGGTGACTATGGCTACACCTTC. This gives the protein CASRRGTGGDYGYTF.